The clone carrying this TCR beta chain was counted between two and nine times. Its antigen is not known. The data were taken from a study of shared clonotypes between healthy human individuals. Study conclusions and caveats: In the sorted subsets, rarefaction showed sequencing was incomplete despite large depth. Generation of non-shared clonotypes was less probable than generation of clonotypes shared by all four donors.

Recent vaccinations or acute infections were absent in the healthy HIV-negative adult donors. Original processing notes: ImmunoSEQ output held junction-only sequences without quality scores, so filtering differed. The method was immunoSEQ multiplex PCR; TCRdb's version includes in-frame clones alone and lacks a portion of them. V, J and clone size reflect that table, while D and trimming were determined from the DNA. The repertoire holds millions of clones, with about 92% as singletons. V lost 0 bases to trimming and J lost 1 base, with 11 bases between them. The germline V gene encodes CDR1 SGDLS and CDR2 YYNGEE. The CDR3 is 16 residues long.

The sequencing sample was made of naive CD4+ T cells from PBMCs. As for subset: CD45RA+ positively selected. This clonotype originated in a man aged 18 to 30 in good health. Some clones in this sample may be carry-over from other donors' samples. The chain has TRBV9 and TRBJ1-5; tentative D call: TRBD1 (6 bases). Written as DNA, the CDR3 is TGTGCCAGCAGCGTAGGGACAGATGGAAGCAATCAGCCCCAGCATTTT. Amino acid sequence: CASSVGTDGSNQPQHF.